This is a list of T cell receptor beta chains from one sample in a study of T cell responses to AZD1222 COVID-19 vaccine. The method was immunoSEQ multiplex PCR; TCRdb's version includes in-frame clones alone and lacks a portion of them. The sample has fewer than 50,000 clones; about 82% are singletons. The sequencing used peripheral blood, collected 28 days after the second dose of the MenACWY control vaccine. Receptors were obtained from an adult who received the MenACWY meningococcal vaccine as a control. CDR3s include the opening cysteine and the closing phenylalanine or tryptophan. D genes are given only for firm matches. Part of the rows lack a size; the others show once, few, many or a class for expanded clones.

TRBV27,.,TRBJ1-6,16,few,TGTGCCAGCCGCCTGGGTTTAGGGGGGGGAAATTCACCCCTCCACTTT,CASRLGLGGGNSPLHF
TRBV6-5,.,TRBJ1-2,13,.,TGTGCCAGCAACCCTCAGAGCAACTATGGCTACACCTTC,CASNPQSNYGYTF
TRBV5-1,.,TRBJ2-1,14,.,TGCGCCAGCAGCTCCGGGACTGCGGGCGATGAGCAGTTCTTC,CASSSGTAGDEQFF
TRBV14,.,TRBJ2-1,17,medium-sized,TGTGCCAGCAGCACCTGGCGACAGTTCAGCTCCTACAATGAGCAGTTCTTC,CASSTWRQFSSYNEQFF
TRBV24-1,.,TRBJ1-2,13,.,TGTGCCACCAGTCTTTCAGCAAACTATGGCTACACCTTC,CATSLSANYGYTF
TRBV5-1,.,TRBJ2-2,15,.,TGCGCCAGCCAAAAGGGGGAAATACTTTCCGGGGAGCTGTTTTTT,CASQKGEILSGELFF
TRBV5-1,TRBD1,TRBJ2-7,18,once,TGCGCCAGCAGCTTGTGGGGGACAGGGACAGGATTCTCCTACGAGCAGTACTTC,CASSLWGTGTGFSYEQYF
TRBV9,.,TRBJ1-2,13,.,TGTGCCAGCAGCGTAGGGGCAGACTATGGCTACACCTTC,CASSVGADYGYTF
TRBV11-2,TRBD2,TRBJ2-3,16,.,TGTGCCAGCAGCTTAGGCGGCGGGAGGGGGAAGGATACGCAGTATTTT,CASSLGGGRGKDTQYF
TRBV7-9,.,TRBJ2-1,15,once,TGTGCCAGCAGCTTAGAGCTAGATTGGGGCAATGAGCAGTTCTTC,CASSLELDWGNEQFF
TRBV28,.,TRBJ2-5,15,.,TGTGCCAGCAGTTTATTCCCATCTAAGTCAGAGACCCAGTACTTC,CASSLFPSKSETQYF
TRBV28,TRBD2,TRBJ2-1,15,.,TGTGCCAGCAGTTTTGGAGCGGGACCCTACAATGAGCAGTTCTTC,CASSFGAGPYNEQFF
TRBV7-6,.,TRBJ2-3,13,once,TGTGCCAGCAGCCCGGAGCTTGGGGATACGCAGTATTTT,CASSPELGDTQYF
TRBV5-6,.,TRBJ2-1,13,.,TGTGCCAGCAGCTTAGGCCTGGGCAATGAGCAGTTCTTC,CASSLGLGNEQFF
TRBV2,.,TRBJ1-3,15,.,TGTGCCAGCAGTGGTATTCGGACCGATGGAAACACCATATATTTT,CASSGIRTDGNTIYF
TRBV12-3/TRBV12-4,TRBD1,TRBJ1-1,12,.,TGTGCCAGCAGTTACTGGACAGGGGCGGCTTTCTTT,CASSYWTGAAFF
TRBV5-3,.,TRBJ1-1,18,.,TGTGCCAGAAGCTTAAGGACGGCCAACCTAAGTAAGAACACTGAAGCTTTCTTT,CARSLRTANLSKNTEAFF
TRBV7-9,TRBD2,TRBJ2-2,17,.,TGTGCCAGCATCCGGGGGCTAGCGGGAGTGGGAACCGGGGAGCTGTTTTTT,CASIRGLAGVGTGELFF
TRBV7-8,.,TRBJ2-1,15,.,TGTGCCAGCAGCTTAGGCCGGCGACATCACAATGAGCAGTTCTTC,CASSLGRRHHNEQFF
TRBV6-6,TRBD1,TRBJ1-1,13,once,TGTGCCGCTCAACAGGGGGCGGCCACTGAAGCTTTCTTT,CAAQQGAATEAFF
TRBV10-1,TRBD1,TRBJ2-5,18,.,TGCGCCAGCAGTGGGGACAGGGGTAGGCACTACTCTGGAGAGACCCAGTACTTC,CASSGDRGRHYSGETQYF
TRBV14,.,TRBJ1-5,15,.,TGTGCCAGCAGCCAAGATCCGCGTTGGGACCAGCCCCAGCATTTT,CASSQDPRWDQPQHF
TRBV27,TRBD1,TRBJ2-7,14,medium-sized,TGTGCCAGCAGCACCGGGACAGCCCCCTACGAGCAGTACTTC,CASSTGTAPYEQYF
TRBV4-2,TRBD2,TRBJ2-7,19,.,TGTGCCAGCAGCCAAGACCCTGCTAGCGGGAGGCCTACCCCCTACGAGCAGTACTTC,CASSQDPASGRPTPYEQYF
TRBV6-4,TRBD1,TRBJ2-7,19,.,TGTGCCAGCAGTGACCCCCTGGACAGGGGGACCCCTTTTGTCTACGAGCAGTACTTC,CASSDPLDRGTPFVYEQYF
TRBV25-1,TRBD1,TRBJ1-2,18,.,TGTGCCAGCAGTGAATCCGACCCCAAGCCGGGACAGGGCGTAAACTACACCTTC,CASSESDPKPGQGVNYTF
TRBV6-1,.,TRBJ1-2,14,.,TGTGCCAGCAGTGAAGCTGGGGGGGGTTATGGCTACACCTTC,CASSEAGGGYGYTF
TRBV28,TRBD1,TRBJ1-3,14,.,TGTGCCAGCAGTCCCGGGCCGGGACAGGGATATGAATATTTT,CASSPGPGQGYEYF
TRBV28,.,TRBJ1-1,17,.,TGTGCCAGCAGTTTATGGAATCTGCGGACTCGAAGGGCTGAAGCTTTCTTT,CASSLWNLRTRRAEAFF
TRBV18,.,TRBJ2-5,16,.,TGTGCCAGCTCACCCTCCGTAGGGGGAGGGCAAGAGACCCAGTACTTC,CASSPSVGGGQETQYF
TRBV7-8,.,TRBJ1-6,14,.,TGTGCCAGCAGCTTAGGCCAGGAAAATTCACCCCTCCACTTT,CASSLGQENSPLHF
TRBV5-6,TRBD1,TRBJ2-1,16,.,TGTGCCAGCAGCACCCCCCAGGGGGCCTCCTACAATGAGCAGTTCTTC,CASSTPQGASYNEQFF
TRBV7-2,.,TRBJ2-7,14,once,TGTGCCAGCAGCTTAGCTATAGGCTCCTACGAGCAGTACTTC,CASSLAIGSYEQYF
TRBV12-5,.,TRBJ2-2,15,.,TGTGCTAGTGGTTTGGTAACAGGGCATACCGGGGAGCTGTTTTTT,CASGLVTGHTGELFF
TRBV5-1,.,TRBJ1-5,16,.,TGCGCCAGCAGCTTCGGGGGGGCGACGGGCAATCAGCCCCAGCATTTT,CASSFGGATGNQPQHF
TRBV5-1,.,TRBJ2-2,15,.,TGCGCCAGCAGCTTTGGAGGGCAGAACACCGGGGAGCTGTTTTTT,CASSFGGQNTGELFF
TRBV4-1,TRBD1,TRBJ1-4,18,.,TGCGCCAGCAGTCTCTCCGGGACAGGGGTTTGGGTTGGGGAAAAACTGTTTTTT,CASSLSGTGVWVGEKLFF
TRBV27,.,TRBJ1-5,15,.,TGTGCCAGCAGTTTGGTAAAGGGTGGCAATCAGCCCCAGCATTTT,CASSLVKGGNQPQHF
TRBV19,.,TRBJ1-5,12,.,TGTGCCAGTAGTATAGCCTTTCAGCCCCAGCATTTT,CASSIAFQPQHF
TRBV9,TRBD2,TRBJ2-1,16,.,TGTGCCAGCAGCGTAGATGGCGGGGGGGCCTTGAATGAGCAGTTCTTC,CASSVDGGGALNEQFF
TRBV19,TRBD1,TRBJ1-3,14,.,TGTGCCAGTCGGACAGGGGTGTACGGAAACACCATATATTTT,CASRTGVYGNTIYF
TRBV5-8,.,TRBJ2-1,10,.,TGTGCCAGCAGCTTTGGTGAGCAGTTCTTC,CASSFGEQFF
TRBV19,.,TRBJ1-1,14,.,TGTGCCAGTAGTGCAGTCAACGGGATCACTGAAGCTTTCTTT,CASSAVNGITEAFF
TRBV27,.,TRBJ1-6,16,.,TGTGCCAGCAGAGGAGGGATTTGGTCCTATAATTCACCCCTCCACTTT,CASRGGIWSYNSPLHF
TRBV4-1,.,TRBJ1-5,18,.,TGCGCCAGCAGCCCGAGAATCGGGGAACAGGGCGGCCGTCAGCCCCAGCATTTT,CASSPRIGEQGGRQPQHF
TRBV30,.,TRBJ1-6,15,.,TGTGCCTGGACAAGGGACCTCAGCTATAATTCACCCCTCCACTTT,CAWTRDLSYNSPLHF